One and the same sample provided the 30 T cell receptor beta chains below, sequenced in a study of blood T cells in healthy people across ages. A J-beta primer mix and a sample-barcoded 5' primer were used in a second PCR of roughly 6 to 11 cycles. Each CDR3 protein is one row after TCRdb ran MiXCR on the 5' RACE reads. The sample carries roughly 720,000 distinct CDR3 sequences, about 55% recorded once. Sequences were obtained from blood. The origin of the receptors is a man aged 80 or over in good health.

This clonotype was seen many times. The genes are TRBV7-2 and TRBJ2-1; 15 nucleotides align to TRBD2. Trimming took 6 bases from V and 1 from J; bases not matched to a gene: 10. Germline values: CDR1 SGHTA, CDR2 FQGNSA. The CDR3 has 19 amino acids. The CDR3, as DNA: TGTGCCAGCAGATCCAACGGACTAGCGGGAGGGGGATCCTACAATGAGCAGTTCTTC. It is translated as CASRSNGLAGGGSYNEQFF.

The chain has TRBV11-1 and TRBJ2-6; D assignment may be TRBD1 or TRBD2 (5 bases each). The V end lost 4 bases, the J end lost 0 bases, and 10 bases lay between the germline ends. The CDR3 loop spans 16 amino acids. Germline values: CDR1 SGHAT, CDR2 FQDESV (reference sequence). CDR3 coding DNA: TGTGCCAGCAGCTCGCCGGGGCACTCTGGGGCCAACGTCCTGACTTTC. As protein: CASSSPGHSGANVLTF.

The chain employs TRBV6-6 and TRBJ1-1, with a tentative D call TRBD1 (5 bases). V lost 7 bases and J 6 bases, leaving 21 bases between the germline ends. Germline V lookup: CDR1 MNHNY, CDR2 SVGAGI (reference sequence). The length of the CDR3 is 15 residues. DNA of the CDR3: TGTGCCAGCATTCAACAGCGGGGCCAACGGGCTGAAGCTTTCTTT. It translates to CASIQQRGQRAEAFF.

This clonotype was found a few times. The chain carries TRBV20-1 and TRBJ2-1; a weak D match, TRBD1 (5 bases). Germline V gene sequence: CDR1 DFQATT, CDR2 SNEGSKA (reference sequence). Trimming removed 3 bases at V and 1 base at J, with 16 bases between. This CDR3 region has 16 residues. CDR3 sequence: CSASADTLGSYNEQFF. Written as DNA, the CDR3 is TGCAGTGCTAGCGCGGACACCCTAGGGTCCTACAATGAGCAGTTCTTC.

The chain recombines TRBV10-2 with TRBJ1-2, with D perhaps TRBD1 (5 bases). V lost 6 bases to trimming and J lost 8 bases, with 19 bases between them. The germline gives CDR1 WSHSY, CDR2 SAAADI. CDR3 length: 14 amino acids. This CDR3 reads CASSANVAGWGYTF. DNA of the CDR3: TGCGCCAGCAGCGCAAATGTGGCAGGGTGGGGCTACACCTTC.

This clonotype was seen a handful of times. The chain is built from TRBV27 and TRBJ2-7; the D gene is possibly TRBD1 (6 bases). The CDR3 is made up of 12 amino acids. Germline CDR1 is MNHEY and CDR2 is SMNVEV (reference sequence). V gave up 2 bases and J gave up 7 bases, with 9 bases separating them. Here the CDR3 DNA reads TGTGCCAGCAGTTTAAATAGGGGGGAGCAGTACTTC. Translating gives CASSLNRGEQYF.

This clonotype was counted only a few times. The rearrangement joins TRBV20-1 to TRBJ2-4, with TRBD1 as a possible D gene (5 bases). TRBJ2-7 explains the end of the DNA better; the J call may be wrong. Germline V gene sequence: CDR1 DFQATT, CDR2 SNEGSKA (reference sequence). The CDR3 totals 14 residues. The CDR3 here is CSARDPGNSYEQYF. CDR3 DNA: TGCAGTGCTAGAGATCCAGGGAACTCCTACGAGCAGTACTTC.

The rearrangement joins TRBV6-5 to TRBJ2-1; 7 bases are a match to TRBD1. After removal of 8 bases from V and 9 bases from J, the junction contained 13 bases not matched to a gene. The CDR3 is made up of 14 amino acids. Germline-derived CDR1 and CDR2 are MNHEY and SVGAGI. The CDR3 nucleotides read TGTGCCAGCGGGTGGGACAGAATAGGAGGTGAGCAGTTCTTC. Its translation is CASGWDRIGGEQFF.

The chain combines TRBV27 with TRBJ1-2, with D tentatively TRBD1 (6 bases). The CDR3 totals 16 residues. In germline, CDR1 is MNHEY, CDR2 SMNVEV (reference sequence). V shed 7 bases and J shed 1 base, with 19 bases lying between them. CDR3 DNA sequence: TGTGCCAGCAAAGGGGGAGGGATCGGAGGTAACTATGGCTACACCTTC. The encoded protein is CASKGGGIGGNYGYTF.

The chain joins TRBV7-2 to TRBJ1-3; D uncertain. V lost 7 bases to trimming and J lost 4 bases, with 11 bases between them. The CDR3 consists of 13 residues. Germline V gives CDR1 SGHTA, CDR2 FQGNSA. CDR3 amino acids: CASTGRSGNTIYF. The CDR3, as DNA: TGTGCCAGCACCGGAAGGTCCGGAAACACCATATATTTT.

The rearrangement links TRBV9 to TRBJ2-7; 9 nucleotides agree with TRBD1. Germline lookup yields CDR1 SGDLS and CDR2 YYNGEE. The CDR3 totals 14 residues. Unmatched junction bases numbered 4, after V lost 0 bases and J lost 6 bases. The CDR3 sequence is CASSVAGQGREQYF. As DNA, the CDR3 is TGTGCCAGCAGCGTAGCGGGACAGGGCCGCGAGCAGTACTTC.

The chain couples TRBV27 to TRBJ2-1; D not resolved. The CDR3 has 11 amino acids. Germline assignment: CDR1 MNHEY and CDR2 SMNVEV (reference sequence). With 10 bases removed from V and 7 bases from J, the gap between germline ends came to 11 bases. CDR3 nucleotides: TGTGCCATCTTCTTGGGGAATGAGCAGTTCTTC. Encoded protein: CAIFLGNEQFF.

V and J are TRBV20-1 and TRBJ1-2; D gene ambiguous. The germline V and J ends were trimmed by 4 bases and 3 bases, with 6 bases remaining between them. Germline loops: CDR1 DFQATT, CDR2 SNEGSKA (reference sequence). This CDR3 contains 11 residues. In DNA form, the CDR3 reads TGCAGTGCTAATTTGGACTATGGCTACACCTTC. It codes for CSANLDYGYTF.

The chain combines TRBV20-1 with TRBJ2-1, with 7 bases aligning to TRBD1. The V segment lost 6 bases and the J segment 8 bases; nucleotides outside the gene matches: 10. The CDR3 is made up of 13 amino acids. From germline, CDR1 is DFQATT and CDR2 SNEGSKA (reference sequence). CDR3 sequence: CSAHRTGRDEQFF. The CDR3 DNA reads TGCAGTGCACACCGGACAGGACGGGATGAGCAGTTCTTC.

About this clonotype itself: An end of the junction does not agree with germline; a read error may underlie this. This rearrangement joins TRBV7-9 to TRBJ2-3; 12 bases fit TRBD2. Per germline, CDR1 SEHNR and CDR2 FQNEAQ (reference sequence). The CDR3 runs 15 residues. The CDR3 reads CTSSSTSGSTDTQYF. For the CDR3, the DNA is TGTACCAGCAGCTCGACTAGCGGGAGTACAGATACGCAGTATTTT.

This clonotype was observed at least ten times. The chain combines TRBV20-1 with TRBJ2-5; 14 positions match TRBD2. CDR1 DFQATT and CDR2 SNEGSKA come from the germline V gene (reference sequence). This CDR3 comprises 16 residues. In DNA form, the CDR3 reads TGCAGCCCACCGGGACTAGCGGGAGATAGGGAAGAGACCCAGTACTTC. As protein: CSPPGLAGDREETQYF.

This chain uses TRBV9 with TRBJ2-7, with D hard to call. Trimming pared 4 bases from V and 6 bases from J, leaving 14 bases between. Germline CDR1 is SGDLS and CDR2 is YYNGEE. The CDR3 length is 13 residues. The CDR3 nucleotides are TGTGCCAGCAGCCCAGGTGGCTCCCGCGAGCAGTACTTC. This translates into CASSPGGSREQYF. The full variable domain, completed using reference TRBV9 and TRBJ2-7, is DSGVTQTPKHLITATGQRVTLRCSPRSGDLSVYWYQQSLDQGLQFLIQYYNGEERAKGNILERFSAQQFPDLHSELNLSSLELGDSALYFCASSPGGSREQYFGPGTRLTVT.

V usage is TRBV2 and J usage is TRBJ1-5; 7 bases fit TRBD1. Per the germline V gene, CDR1 is SNHLY and CDR2 is FYNNEI. Unmatched junction bases numbered 8, after V lost 8 bases and J lost 7 bases. CDR3 length: 13 amino acids. CDR3 bases: TGTGCCAGCCAGACAGGGATAGGACAGCCCCAGCATTTT. Residues: CASQTGIGQPQHF.

This rearrangement joins TRBV6-5 to TRBJ2-5; 7 nucleotides align to TRBD1. The CDR3 is 14 residues long. Trimming took 5 bases from V and 4 from J; bases not matched to a gene: 7. Germline loops: CDR1 MNHEY, CDR2 SVGAGI. The CDR3 DNA is TGTGCCAGCAGTCGGGACAGATTTGGAGAGACCCAGTACTTC. Amino acids: CASSRDRFGETQYF.

This clonotype has more than one count but fewer than ten. The chain combines TRBV5-1 with TRBJ2-1; 9 nucleotides align to TRBD1. Per the germline V gene, CDR1 is SGHRS and CDR2 is YFSETQ. V lost 0 bases, J lost 8 bases, and 3 bases stayed unmatched. The length of the CDR3 is 14 residues. The DNA for the CDR3 is TGCGCCAGCAGCTTGGGGGACAGGGCCGATGAGCAGTTCTTC. Its translation is CASSLGDRADEQFF.

Here the CDR3 reads CASSLAIGLANNEQFF. The CDR3 DNA reads TGCGCCAGCAGCTTGGCAATAGGACTAGCGAACAATGAGCAGTTCTTC. The chain carries TRBV5-1 and TRBJ2-1; 9 nucleotides line up with TRBD2. V lost 0 bases to trimming and J lost 5 bases; unmatched junction nucleotides: 6. In germline, CDR1 is SGHRS, CDR2 YFSETQ. The CDR3 covers 16 residues.

This clonotype was found a few times. The chain employs TRBV2 and TRBJ2-7; D gene uncertain. Trimming removed 7 bases at V and 2 bases at J, with 18 bases between. Germline V lookup: CDR1 SNHLY, CDR2 FYNNEI. The CDR3 runs to 15 residues. The CDR3 coding sequence is TGTGCCAGCATTCGGTCGAGCGCCGTTCCCTACGAGCAGTACTTC. Amino acids: CASIRSSAVPYEQYF.

The chain carries TRBV27 and TRBJ2-3; D is ambiguous. CDR1 is MNHEY, CDR2 SMNVEV, per germline (reference sequence). The CDR3 length is 13 residues. With 0 bases removed from V and 3 bases from J, the gap between germline ends came to 4 bases. The CDR3 DNA reads as TGTGCCAGCAGTTTATCGTGGACAGATACGCAGTATTTT. Translating gives CASSLSWTDTQYF.

The J gene is TRBJ1-2, the V gene TRBV20-1, with a weak D call TRBD1 (5 bases). The CDR3 runs 12 residues. Trimming left V 4 bases short and J 5 bases short, with 11 bases between. Germline assignment: CDR1 DFQATT and CDR2 SNEGSKA (reference sequence). The CDR3 here is CSATQGGYGYTF. CDR3 in DNA: TGCAGTGCTACCCAGGGAGGATATGGCTACACCTTC.

This clonotype was seen only a few times. CDR3 sequence (DNA): TGTGCCAGCAGCTTAACCCCCGGGCATGGGGGCTACACCTTC. Protein product: CASSLTPGHGGYTF. The chain has TRBV7-3 and TRBJ1-2, with D uncertain. Germline CDR1 SGHTA, CDR2 FQGTGA. V shed 0 bases and J shed 8 bases, with 13 bases lying between them. This CDR3 has 14 amino acids.

This clonotype was recorded only once. Relative to the germline gene, one junction end is altered; a read error may explain this. V is TRBV20-1 and J is TRBJ2-4; a weak D match, TRBD1 (7 bases). The end of the DNA aligns better with TRBJ2-7, so the J call may be wrong. The CDR3 length is 12 residues. Looked up from germline, CDR1 is DFQATT and CDR2 is SNEGSKA (reference sequence). CDR3: CSTRLDRDEQYF. CDR3 DNA: TGCAGTACTAGACTAGACAGGGACGAGCAGTACTTC.

This clonotype was counted between two and nine times. The chain is built from TRBV10-3 and TRBJ2-1; 7 bases are a match to TRBD2. The CDR3 has 15 residues. The V gene end was trimmed by 7 bases and the J gene end by 5 bases; junction bases not matched to a gene: 11. Germline V gene data show CDR1 as ENHRY and CDR2 as SYGVKD. The CDR3 sequence is CAINLGGGRDNEQFF. The CDR3 DNA reads as TGTGCCATCAACCTGGGGGGAGGGCGGGACAATGAGCAGTTCTTC.

This clonotype has more than one count but fewer than ten. V and J are TRBV7-2 and TRBJ2-7, with 7 bases lining up with TRBD1. The germline V gene has CDR1 SGHTA and CDR2 FQGNSA. Trimming took 5 bases from V and 1 from J; bases not matched to a gene: 14. CDR3 length: 17 residues. The CDR3 sequence: CASSPRRSPRGSYEQYF. CDR3 nucleotides: TGTGCCAGCAGCCCTAGGAGGAGCCCCAGGGGGTCCTACGAGCAGTACTTC.

V and J are TRBV6-5 and TRBJ1-2; possible D gene TRBD1, 6 bases. Germline CDR1 MNHEY, CDR2 SVGAGI. The CDR3 length is 15 residues. Trimming took 0 bases from V and 0 from J, leaving 8 bases between them. The CDR3 DNA sequence: TGTGCCAGCAGTTACTCGGCAGGGGCTAACTATGGCTACACCTTC. Amino acid sequence: CASSYSAGANYGYTF.

This sequence joins TRBV20-1 and TRBJ2-7; TRBD2 matches at 12 bases. This CDR3 spans 15 amino acids. Looked up from germline, CDR1 is DFQATT and CDR2 is SNEGSKA (reference sequence). V was clipped by 5 bases and J by 7 bases; unmatched bases: 12. The CDR3 region is CSAQGLAGIWGEQYF. CDR3 DNA: TGCAGTGCTCAAGGACTAGCGGGAATATGGGGTGAGCAGTACTTC.